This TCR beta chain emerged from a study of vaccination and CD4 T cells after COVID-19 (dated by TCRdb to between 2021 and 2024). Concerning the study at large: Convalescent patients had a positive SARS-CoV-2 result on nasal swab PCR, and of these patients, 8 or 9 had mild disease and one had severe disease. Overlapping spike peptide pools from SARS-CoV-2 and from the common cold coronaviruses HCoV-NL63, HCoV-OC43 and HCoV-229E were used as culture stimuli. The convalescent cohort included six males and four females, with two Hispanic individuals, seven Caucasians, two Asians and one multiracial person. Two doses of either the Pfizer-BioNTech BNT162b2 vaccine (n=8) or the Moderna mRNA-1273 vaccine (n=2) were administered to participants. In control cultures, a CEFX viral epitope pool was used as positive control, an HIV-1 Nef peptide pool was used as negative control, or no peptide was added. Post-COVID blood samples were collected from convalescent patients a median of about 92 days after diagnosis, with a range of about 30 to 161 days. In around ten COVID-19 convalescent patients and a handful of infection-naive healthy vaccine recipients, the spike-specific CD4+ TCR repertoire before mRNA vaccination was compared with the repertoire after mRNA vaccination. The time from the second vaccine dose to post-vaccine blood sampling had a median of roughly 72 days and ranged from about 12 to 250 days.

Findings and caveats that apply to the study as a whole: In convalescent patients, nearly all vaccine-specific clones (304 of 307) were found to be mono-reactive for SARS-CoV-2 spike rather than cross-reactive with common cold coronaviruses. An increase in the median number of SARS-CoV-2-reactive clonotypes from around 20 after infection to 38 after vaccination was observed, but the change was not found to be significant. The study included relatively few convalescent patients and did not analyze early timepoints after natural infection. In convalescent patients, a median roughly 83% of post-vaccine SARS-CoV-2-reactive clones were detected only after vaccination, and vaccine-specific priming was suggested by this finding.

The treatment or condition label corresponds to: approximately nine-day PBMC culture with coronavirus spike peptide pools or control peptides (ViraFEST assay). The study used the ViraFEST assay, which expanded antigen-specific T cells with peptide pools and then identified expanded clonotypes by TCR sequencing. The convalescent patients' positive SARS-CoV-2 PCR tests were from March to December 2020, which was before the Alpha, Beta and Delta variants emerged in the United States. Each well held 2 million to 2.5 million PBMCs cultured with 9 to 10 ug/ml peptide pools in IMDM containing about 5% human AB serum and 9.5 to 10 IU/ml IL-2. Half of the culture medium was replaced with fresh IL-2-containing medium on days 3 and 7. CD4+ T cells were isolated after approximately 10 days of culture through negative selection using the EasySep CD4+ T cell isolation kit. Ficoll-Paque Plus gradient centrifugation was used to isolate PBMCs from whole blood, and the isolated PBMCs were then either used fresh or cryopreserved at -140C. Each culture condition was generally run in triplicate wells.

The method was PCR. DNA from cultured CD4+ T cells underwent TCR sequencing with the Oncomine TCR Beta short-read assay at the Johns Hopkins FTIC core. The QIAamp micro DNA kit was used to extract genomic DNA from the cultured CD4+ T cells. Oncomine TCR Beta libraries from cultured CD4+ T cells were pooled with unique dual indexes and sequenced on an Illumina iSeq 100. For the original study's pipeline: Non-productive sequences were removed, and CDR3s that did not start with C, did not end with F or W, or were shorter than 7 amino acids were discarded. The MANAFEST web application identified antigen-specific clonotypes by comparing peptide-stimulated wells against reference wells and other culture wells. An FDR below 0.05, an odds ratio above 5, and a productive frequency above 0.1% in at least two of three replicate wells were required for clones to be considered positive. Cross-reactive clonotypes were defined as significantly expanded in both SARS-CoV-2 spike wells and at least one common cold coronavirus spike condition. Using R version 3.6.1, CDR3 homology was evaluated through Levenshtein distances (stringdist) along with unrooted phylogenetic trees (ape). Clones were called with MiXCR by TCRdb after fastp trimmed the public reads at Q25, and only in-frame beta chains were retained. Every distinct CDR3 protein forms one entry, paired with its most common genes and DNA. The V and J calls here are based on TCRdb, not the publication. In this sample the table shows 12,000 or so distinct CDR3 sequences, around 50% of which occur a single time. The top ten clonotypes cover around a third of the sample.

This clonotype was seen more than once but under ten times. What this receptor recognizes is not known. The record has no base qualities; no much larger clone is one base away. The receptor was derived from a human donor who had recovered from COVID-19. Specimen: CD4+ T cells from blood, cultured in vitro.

The DNA sequence is TGTGCCAGCAGCTTAGAGCATGGGAACACTGAAGCTTTCTTT. Its amino acids are CASSLEHGNTEAFF. This sequence uses TRBV7-2 and TRBJ1-1, with an unclear D gene assignment. The CDR3, cysteine through phenylalanine, is 14 amino acids long. The read is trimmed to its CDR3 DNA, 42 bases read in frame from base 1. The germline V gene sets CDR1 to SGHTA and CDR2 to FQGNSA. V is pared back by 1 base and J by 1 base, with 7 bases lying between the germline termini.